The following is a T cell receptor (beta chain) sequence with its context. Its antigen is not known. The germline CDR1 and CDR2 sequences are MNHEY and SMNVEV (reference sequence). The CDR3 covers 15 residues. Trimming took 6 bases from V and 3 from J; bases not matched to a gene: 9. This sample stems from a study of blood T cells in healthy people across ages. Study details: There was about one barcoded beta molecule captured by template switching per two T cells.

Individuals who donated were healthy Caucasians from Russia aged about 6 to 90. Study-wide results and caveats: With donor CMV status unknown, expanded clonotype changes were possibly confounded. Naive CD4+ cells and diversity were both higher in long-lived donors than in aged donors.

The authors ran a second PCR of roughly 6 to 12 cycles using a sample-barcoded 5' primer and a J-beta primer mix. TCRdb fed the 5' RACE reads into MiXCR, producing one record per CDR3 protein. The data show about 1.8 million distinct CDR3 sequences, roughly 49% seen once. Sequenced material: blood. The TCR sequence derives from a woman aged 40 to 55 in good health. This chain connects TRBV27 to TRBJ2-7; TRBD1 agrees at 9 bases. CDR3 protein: CASRRRTGEYYEQYF. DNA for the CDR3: TGTGCCAGCAGACGGCGGACAGGGGAGTACTACGAGCAGTACTTC.